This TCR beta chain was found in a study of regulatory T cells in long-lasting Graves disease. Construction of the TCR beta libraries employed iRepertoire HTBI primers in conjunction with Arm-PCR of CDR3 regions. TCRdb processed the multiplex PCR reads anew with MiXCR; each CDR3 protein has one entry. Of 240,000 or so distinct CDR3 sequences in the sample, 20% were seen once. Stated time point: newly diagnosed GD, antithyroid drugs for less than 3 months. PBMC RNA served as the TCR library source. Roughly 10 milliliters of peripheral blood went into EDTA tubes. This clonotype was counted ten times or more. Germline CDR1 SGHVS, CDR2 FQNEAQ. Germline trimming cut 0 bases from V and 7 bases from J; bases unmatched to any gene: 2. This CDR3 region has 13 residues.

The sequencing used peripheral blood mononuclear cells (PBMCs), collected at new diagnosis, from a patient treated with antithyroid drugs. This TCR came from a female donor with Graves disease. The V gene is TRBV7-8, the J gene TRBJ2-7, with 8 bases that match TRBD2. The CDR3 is CASSLAGLGEQYF. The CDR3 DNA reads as TGTGCCAGCAGCTTAGCGGGACTAGGGGAGCAGTACTTC.